This section outlines one TCR beta chain sequence together with its context. How the authors handled the data: Quantification of nucleated cells was approximated via reference gene primer amplification. Only in-frame clones appear in the TCRdb table, and some are missing; sequencing was by immunoSEQ multiplex PCR. That table furnishes V, J and clone size, whereas the DNA furnished D and trimming. Of fewer than 300,000 clones in the sample, 80% to 90% were seen once. The sample belongs to a study of blood T cell repertoires in COVID-19. Study summary: Samples representing acute and convalescent COVID-19 were sourced from the United States, Italy and Spain.

Participant ages covered about 18 to 89 years across about two dozen US areas. Either two negative PCRs, clearance, or symptom resolution qualified Cohort 3 donors as recovered. The CDR3 is 15 residues long. The ends lost 4 bases at V and 0 bases at J; junction bases unmatched: 5. Germline V gives CDR1 SGHTS, CDR2 YDEGEE. The TCR was taken from a man aged 18 to 30 who had recovered from COVID-19. The chain links TRBV5-8 to TRBJ2-3; 7 bases are a match to TRBD1. The sequenced sample was PBMCs or T cells enriched from blood (not recorded which). The CDR3, as DNA: TGTGCCAGCAGCCTTGGGACAGCTAGCACAGATACGCAGTATTTT. Translation gives CASSLGTASTDTQYF.